Listed here are 23 T cell receptor beta chains from one sample, sequenced in a study of control samples from healthy donors and cancer patients. Profiling relied on immunoSEQ multiplex PCR, and the TCRdb table lists in-frame clones only, not all of them. The sample lists under 450,000 clones; around 90% were seen once. Sample: PBMCs. Source of these receptors: a man aged 35-49 years with head and neck cancer.

The rearrangement joins TRBV7-9 to TRBJ1-1; 7 nucleotides match TRBD1. Trimming at V came to 1 base and at J to 10 bases, leaving 15 bases not matched to a gene. Germline-derived CDR1 and CDR2 are SEHNR and FQNEAQ (reference sequence). CDR3 length: 16 residues. The CDR3 protein is CASSLEGTAQYDSAFF. The CDR3 DNA reads as TGTGCCAGCAGCTTAGAAGGGACAGCCCAATACGACTCAGCTTTCTTT.

The gene calls are TRBV6-5 and TRBJ1-2, with D unresolved. This CDR3 spans 14 amino acids. V dropped 8 bases and J dropped 5 bases, with 18 bases sitting between them. The germline V gene encodes CDR1 MNHEY and CDR2 SVGAGI. CDR3 nucleotide sequence: TGTGCCAGCCTAACAACCGGGGTCCATTATGGCTACACCTTC. Translated: CASLTTGVHYGYTF.

The chain has TRBV7-8 and TRBJ1-2, with TRBD1 identical over 9 bases. The germline CDR1 and CDR2 sequences are SGHVS and FQNEAQ. J lost 5 bases, V lost 4 bases, and 8 bases had no gene match. This CDR3 is built from 15 residues. The DNA of the CDR3 is TGTGCCAGCAGCTCGACCGGGACAGGGTATTATGGCTACACCTTC. Translation: CASSSTGTGYYGYTF.

The chain links TRBV6-6 to TRBJ2-1; 9 positions agree with TRBD2. With 6 bases clipped from V and 7 bases from J, the junction kept 7 bases outside the gene matches. CDR1 MNHNY and CDR2 SVGAGI come from the germline V gene (reference sequence). The CDR3 runs to 14 residues. Here the CDR3 DNA reads TGTGCCAGCAGGAGCGGGGGGCGGGGTAATGAGCAGTTCTTC. Its translation: CASRSGGRGNEQFF.

In this sample, this clone turned up a few times. The chain uses TRBV7-8 and TRBJ1-5; D is unclear. Germline values: CDR1 SGHVS, CDR2 FQNEAQ. The CDR3 sequence is 16 residues long. V was pared by 5 bases and J by 4 bases, with 18 bases between. The CDR3 here is CASSAALPFENQPQHF. For the CDR3, the DNA is TGTGCCAGCAGCGCTGCCCTCCCTTTCGAGAATCAGCCCCAGCATTTT. Variable domain in full (rest from reference TRBV7-8 and TRBJ1-5): GAGVSQSPRYKVAKRGQDVALRCDPISGHVSLFWYQQALGQGPEFLTYFQNEAQLDKSGLPSDRFFAERPEGSVSTLKIQRTQQEDSAVYLCASSAALPFENQPQHFGDGTRLSIL.

Here the CDR3 reads CAWSATGGGYEQYF. The CDR3 DNA sequence: TGTGCCTGGAGTGCTACAGGGGGCGGGTACGAGCAGTACTTC. The V gene is TRBV30, the J gene TRBJ2-7; 9 bases align to TRBD1. Germline V gives CDR1 GTSNPN, CDR2 SVGIG (reference sequence). This CDR3 has 14 amino acids. Losses at the gene ends were 1 base for V and 4 bases for J; bases not matched to a gene: 5. Full variable domain (missing parts from reference TRBV30 and TRBJ2-7): SQTIHQWPATLVQPVGSPLSLECTVEGTSNPNLYWYRQAAGRGLQLLFYSVGIGQISSEVPQNLSASRPQDRQFILSSKKLLLSDSGFYLCAWSATGGGYEQYFGPGTRLTVT.

The CDR3 reads CASSQEAVYGGLNTGELFF. The DNA of the CDR3 is TGCGCCAGCAGCCAAGAGGCGGTTTACGGAGGACTTAACACCGGGGAGCTGTTTTTT. This sequence joins TRBV4-3 and TRBJ2-2; weak D call: TRBD2 (5 bases). The V gene's germline CDR1 is LGHNA and CDR2 YSLEER. The CDR3 covers 19 residues. Trimming left V 0 bases short and J 2 bases short, with 19 bases between.

This chain uses TRBV11-2 with TRBJ2-3, with TRBD2 matching over 10 bases. Germline loops: CDR1 SGHAT, CDR2 FQNNGV. CDR3 length: 15 residues. J was trimmed by 4 bases and V by 1 base; bases with no gene match: 2. CDR3 loop: CASSLGLAGADTQYF. The CDR3 bases are TGTGCCAGCAGCTTAGGGCTAGCGGGGGCAGATACGCAGTATTTT.

This chain uses TRBV19 with TRBJ1-5; TRBD1 agrees at 11 bases. The length of the CDR3 is 18 residues. V lost 3 bases to trimming and J lost 2 bases; unmatched junction nucleotides: 9. The germline gives CDR1 LNHDA, CDR2 SQIVND (reference sequence). The CDR3 region has the DNA TGTGCCAGTAGTATGGGTTTATTGGGACAGGGGGGCAATCAGCCCCAGCATTTT. It translates to CASSMGLLGQGGNQPQHF.

CDR3 in DNA: TGTGCCAGCAGTGACGCGCTTGGCTACACCTTC. It codes for CASSDALGYTF. The chain has TRBV6-1 and TRBJ1-2; the D is unclear. V gave up 3 bases and J gave up 7 bases, with 6 bases separating them. Germline CDR1 MNHNS, CDR2 SASEGT. This CDR3 comprises 11 residues.

The genes are TRBV3-1 (or the pseudogene TRBV3-2) and TRBJ2-1, with D uncertain. This CDR3 is 13 amino acids long. Germline V lookup: CDR1 LGHDT, CDR2 YNNKEL (reference sequence). V was cut by 6 bases and J by 2 bases, with 8 bases left in between. CDR3 residues: CASRDGPYNEQFF. The CDR3 nucleotides are TGTGCCAGCAGGGACGGGCCCTACAATGAGCAGTTCTTC.

The chain is built from TRBV19 and TRBJ1-1; the D gene is possibly TRBD1 (6 bases). In germline, CDR1 is LNHDA, CDR2 SQIVND (reference sequence). V lost 8 bases to trimming and J lost 4 bases, with 11 bases between them. The CDR3 is 12 residues long. DNA of the CDR3: TGTGCCAGTGCGGGCAGGGGCACTGAAGCTTTCTTT. Translation: CASAGRGTEAFF.

The genes are TRBV6-1 and TRBJ2-3, with 12 bases lining up with TRBD2. From germline, CDR1 is MNHNS and CDR2 SASEGT. V lost 4 bases and J lost 2; bases outside the gene matches: 4. The CDR3 is 16 amino acids. Here the CDR3 DNA reads TGTGCCAGCAGTGCCGGACTAGCGGGAAACACAGATACGCAGTATTTT. This encodes CASSAGLAGNTDTQYF.

The chain is built from TRBV14 and TRBJ1-2; tentative D call: TRBD1 (6 bases). Trimming removed 2 bases from V and 4 bases from J, with 8 bases in between. CDR1 and CDR2 (germline): SGHDN, FVKESK. This CDR3 region has 13 residues. CDR3 nucleotide sequence: TGTGCCAGCAGCCAAACAGGGTCCTATGGCTACACCTTC. Protein sequence: CASSQTGSYGYTF.

The rearrangement links TRBV6-5 to TRBJ2-5; 7 positions agree with TRBD2. V lost 2 bases, J lost 5 bases, and 5 bases stayed unmatched. In germline, CDR1 is MNHEY, CDR2 SVGAGI. CDR3 length: 14 residues. The CDR3 DNA is TGTGCCAGCAGTTACGTGGCGGGAGTGGAGACCCAGTACTTC. Translation: CASSYVAGVETQYF.

This clone was observed once. The chain links TRBV19 to TRBJ2-1, with D possibly being TRBD1 or TRBD2 (6 bases each). V lost 6 bases, J lost 6 bases, and 15 bases lay in between. From germline, CDR1 is LNHDA and CDR2 SQIVND (reference sequence). The length of the CDR3 is 14 residues. CDR3 nucleotide sequence: TGTGCCAGTAGACTAGAGGGGGAGGTCAATGAGCAGTTCTTC. This translates into CASRLEGEVNEQFF.

The chain recombines TRBV5-1 with TRBJ2-5, with TRBD1 identical over 10 bases. Looked up from germline, CDR1 is SGHRS and CDR2 is YFSETQ. This CDR3 region has 14 residues. The V and J ends lost 4 bases and 7 bases, in that order; junction bases with no gene match: 7. The CDR3 is CASSVTGGTGTQYF. The CDR3, as DNA: TGCGCCAGCAGCGTGACAGGGGGCACCGGGACCCAGTACTTC.

V is TRBV2 and J is TRBJ1-1; no clear D. Trimming stripped 2 bases from V and 2 bases from J, with 9 bases between. The germline V gene encodes CDR1 SNHLY and CDR2 FYNNEI. This CDR3 has 14 residues. CDR3 sequence reads: CASSETDGNTEAFF. The CDR3 nucleotides are TGTGCCAGCAGTGAAACCGACGGAAACACTGAAGCTTTCTTT.

V and J are TRBV5-6 and TRBJ1-1; 7 bases line up with TRBD1. The germline gives CDR1 SGHDT, CDR2 YYEEEE. V lost 4 bases to trimming and J lost 1 base; unmatched junction nucleotides: 7. The CDR3 loop spans 15 amino acids. CDR3 in DNA: TGTGCCAGCAGCGGAAACAGGGGAAAGAACACTGAAGCTTTCTTT. Residues: CASSGNRGKNTEAFF.

The V call is TRBV18, the J call TRBJ2-1; D unresolved. CDR3 length: 16 amino acids. Trimming took off 3 bases at V and 2 bases at J, with 14 bases between the two ends. Germline V gene data show CDR1 as KGHSH and CDR2 as LQKENI. CDR3 bases: TGTGCCAGCTCACCTTCTCTAGGGCAGACCTACAATGAGCAGTTCTTC. It codes for CASSPSLGQTYNEQFF.

V usage is TRBV20-1 and J usage is TRBJ1-1; D not resolved. Germline-derived CDR1 and CDR2 are DFQATT and SNEGSKA (reference sequence). Trimming shortened V by 0 bases and J by 7 bases, and 6 bases separated the two germline ends. The CDR3 totals 11 residues. The CDR3 DNA is TGCAGTGCTAGAGATTGGGGTGAAGCTTTCTTT. Translating it yields CSARDWGEAFF.

The chain joins TRBV5-6 to TRBJ1-5; D is uncertain. The CDR3 extends over 13 amino acids. V was pared by 1 base and J by 4 bases, with 6 bases between. Per germline, CDR1 SGHDT and CDR2 YYEEEE. In DNA form, the CDR3 reads TGTGCCAGCAGCTTGAACCCGAATCAGCCCCAGCATTTT. This encodes CASSLNPNQPQHF.

V usage is TRBV10-3 and J usage is TRBJ1-1; D gene ambiguous. Trimming took 4 bases from V and 7 from J, leaving 7 bases between them. CDR3 length equals 11 residues. The germline gives CDR1 ENHRY, CDR2 SYGVKD. The CDR3 sequence is CAISGADEAFF. The CDR3 DNA reads as TGTGCCATCAGTGGGGCTGATGAAGCTTTCTTT.